These 14 T cell receptor beta chains were all obtained from the same sample, sequenced in a study of regulatory T cells in long-lasting Graves disease. Assembly of TCR beta libraries relied on iRepertoire HTBI primers together with Arm-PCR of CDR3 regions. TCRdb reanalysed the multiplex PCR reads using MiXCR and keeps one entry per CDR3 protein. Among 450,000 to 700,000 distinct CDR3 sequences listed, approximately 15% were seen once. The time point is: newly diagnosed GD, antithyroid drugs for less than 3 months. The TCR library was made from RNA that had been extracted from PBMCs in TRIzol. This sample also belongs to another study, concerning T cells in Graves' hyperthyroidism and ophthalmopathy.

This specimen was peripheral blood mononuclear cells (PBMCs), taken at new diagnosis, from a patient treated with antithyroid drugs. These receptors all stem from a man aged 30 to 45 with Graves disease.

This clonotype was observed many times. The DNA for the CDR3 is TGTGCCAGCAGACCAAACCGACCAACATTGTACCAAGAGACCCAGTACTTC. Its translation: CASRPNRPTLYQETQYF. The chain recombines TRBV12-3 or TRBV12-4 with TRBJ2-5; D remains ambiguous. The CDR3 covers 17 residues. The ends were cut back, 6 bases at V and 0 bases at J, with 20 bases in the middle.

This chain connects TRBV12-3 or TRBV12-4 to TRBJ2-4, with D possibly matching TRBD2 (6 bases). The V end was cut by 8 bases, the J end by 7 bases, with 18 bases between. The CDR3 has 14 amino acids. This CDR3 is CASAESVGGNIQYF. DNA for the CDR3: TGTGCCAGCGCCGAGAGCGTCGGAGGGAACATTCAGTACTTC.

In its sample, this clonotype was seen a few times. The chain carries TRBV9 and TRBJ2-2, with 12 bases aligning to TRBD2. Looked up from germline, CDR1 is SGDLS and CDR2 is YYNGEE. V shed 0 bases and J 7 bases; nucleotides not matched to a gene: 13. This CDR3 region has 19 residues. The CDR3 is CASSVEPSGRAAFLGELFF. In DNA form, the CDR3 reads TGTGCCAGCAGCGTAGAGCCTAGCGGGAGGGCCGCTTTCCTCGGGGAGCTGTTTTTT.

This clonotype was seen ten or more times. J is TRBJ2-1 and V is TRBV5-1; 8 bases match TRBD1. The CDR3 is 15 amino acids. CDR1 and CDR2 (germline): SGHRS, YFSETQ. After removal of 0 bases from V and 7 bases from J, the junction contained 6 bases not matched to a gene. The CDR3 DNA reads as TGCGCCAGCAGCTTGGACGGGACAGGCTATAATGAGCAGTTCTTC. Amino acids: CASSLDGTGYNEQFF.

This clonotype appeared a few times. The chain links TRBV6-1 to TRBJ2-2; 12 nucleotides match TRBD2. With V trimmed by 9 bases and J by 3 bases, 2 bases remained unmatched. CDR1 MNHNS and CDR2 SASEGT come from the germline V gene. The length of the CDR3 is 14 residues. CDR3 sequence (DNA): TGTGCCAGTGGGACTAGCGGGCACACCGGGGAGCTGTTTTTT. Encoded protein: CASGTSGHTGELFF.

This clonotype has a count of ten or more. The V gene is TRBV15, the J gene TRBJ2-5; D remains unclear. This CDR3 is built from 12 residues. V was shortened by 1 base and J by 4 bases, with 4 bases between the two germline ends. CDR1 is LNHNV and CDR2 is YYDKDF in the germline V gene (reference sequence). The CDR3 sequence is CATSRGGETQYF. The CDR3 DNA follows: TGTGCCACCAGCAGAGGGGGAGAGACCCAGTACTTC.

The CDR3 here is CASSHSGSAGGETQYF. The CDR3 DNA sequence: TGTGCCAGCAGCCACTCCGGGTCAGCGGGAGGAGAGACCCAGTACTTC. The chain carries TRBV3-1 and TRBJ2-5, with 9 nucleotides matching TRBD2. Per germline, CDR1 LGHDT and CDR2 YNNKEL (reference sequence). This CDR3 contains 16 residues. J was trimmed by 4 bases and V by 3 bases; bases with no gene match: 9.

This clonotype has at least ten counts. At one end the junction does not follow the germline gene, possibly because of a read error. The genes are TRBV30 and TRBJ1-4; no clear D gene. This CDR3 comprises 13 residues. The V gene's germline CDR1 is GTSNPN and CDR2 SVGIG (reference sequence). The CDR3 DNA is TGTGCCTCGAAAGACGGATCGAATGAGAAACTGTTTTTT. Its protein is CASKDGSNEKLFF.

This clonotype was detected only a few times. The V call is TRBV19, the J call TRBJ2-7, with 7 bases aligning to TRBD1. Per the germline V gene, CDR1 is LNHDA and CDR2 is SQIVND (reference sequence). This CDR3 comprises 14 residues. Germline trimming cut 4 bases from V and 2 bases from J; bases unmatched to any gene: 5. CDR3 sequence reads: CASSTPGQPYEQYF. CDR3 DNA: TGTGCCAGTAGTACTCCGGGACAGCCCTACGAGCAGTACTTC.

This clonotype appeared many times. The chain is built from TRBV2 and TRBJ2-2, with D possibly being TRBD2 (6 bases). Per germline, CDR1 SNHLY and CDR2 FYNNEI. This CDR3 has 14 amino acids. The V and J ends lost 7 bases and 1 base respectively, with 10 bases between them. As DNA, the CDR3 is TGTGCCAGCACCCTTAGCGGGAACACCGGGGAGCTGTTTTTT. Translating it yields CASTLSGNTGELFF. Looking up the rest from reference TRBV2 and TRBJ2-2 gives the full variable domain: EPEVTQTPSHQVTQMGQEVILRCVPISNHLYFYWYRQILGQKVEFLVSFYNNEISEKSEIFDDQFSVERPDGSNFTLKIRSTKLEDSAMYFCASTLSGNTGELFFGEGSRLTVL.

J is TRBJ1-5 and V is TRBV4-1; TRBD1 might be the D (6 bases). With 0 bases removed from V and 4 bases from J, the gap between germline ends came to 25 bases. The length of the CDR3 is 20 residues. Germline V CDR1 and CDR2: MGHRA, YSYEKL. The CDR3 reads CASSQDRGFTSGGLNQPQHF. As DNA, the CDR3 is TGCGCCAGCAGCCAAGATCGAGGCTTTACGTCGGGGGGCCTAAATCAGCCCCAGCATTTT.

This clonotype was counted ten times or more. The chain joins TRBV5-1 to TRBJ2-6; weak D call: TRBD2 (6 bases). Germline CDR1 and CDR2: SGHRS and YFSETQ. With 4 bases removed from V and 4 bases from J, the gap between germline ends came to 15 bases. The CDR3 runs 16 residues. The CDR3 here is CASSPEGTVGANVLTF. DNA for the CDR3: TGCGCCAGCAGCCCGGAGGGTACGGTGGGGGCCAACGTCCTGACTTTC.

This clonotype has a handful of counts. The V gene is TRBV20-1, the J gene TRBJ2-1; 8 bases agree with TRBD1. Trimming at V came to 6 bases and at J to 8 bases, leaving 15 bases not matched to a gene. This CDR3 has 15 residues. CDR1 DFQATT and CDR2 SNEGSKA come from the germline V gene (reference sequence). The CDR3: CSAQHPGGVQYEQFF. The CDR3 DNA sequence: TGCAGTGCGCAACACCCAGGGGGCGTTCAGTATGAGCAGTTCTTC.

There are a few counts of this clonotype. A much larger clone is a single base away; this may be a read error. The chain carries TRBV12-3 or TRBV12-4 and TRBJ2-3, with TRBD2 identical over 7 bases. Trimming at V came to 5 bases and at J to 2 bases, leaving 16 bases not matched to a gene. This CDR3 comprises 18 residues. The DNA for the CDR3 is TGTGCCAGCAGTGCCGGGACTAACGGCCTGATTAACACAGATACGCAGTATTTT. Translated: CASSAGTNGLINTDTQYF.